Listed here is a single T cell receptor beta chain. This entry is derived from a study of blood T cell repertoires in COVID-19. The overall study: From T cells, B-cell-depleted T cells, or PBMCs came the material, which was cDNA or gDNA.

Original handling: Reference gene primer amplification gave estimated nucleated cell counts. Data came from immunoSEQ multiplex PCR; TCRdb stores just in-frame clones and leaves some out. V and J calls plus clone size are reproduced from that table; the DNA served to infer D and trimming. In the table there are some 210,000 clones, around 91% of which are singletons. Germline lookup yields CDR1 MNHEY and CDR2 SMNVEV (reference sequence). V lost 0 bases and J 5 bases, leaving 13 bases between the germline ends. The CDR3 runs to 15 residues. Sequencing used peripheral blood. This clonotype was sampled from a woman aged 40 to 50 with acute or convalescent COVID-19. This chain connects TRBV27 to TRBJ1-2; D is unresolved. The CDR3 reads CASSLSFRGRYGYTF. In DNA, the CDR3 is TGTGCCAGCAGTTTATCGTTTAGAGGGAGATATGGCTACACCTTC.